The T cell receptor beta chain under discussion was sequenced for a study of blood T cell repertoires in COVID-19. Study summary: T cells, B-cell-depleted T cells, or PBMCs supplied cDNA or gDNA.

In the original analysis: Estimation of nucleated cell counts was performed using reference gene primer amplification. Sequencing was performed with immunoSEQ multiplex PCR; in TCRdb, only in-frame clones are kept and a portion is missing. The DNA gave D and trimming, while V, J and clone size come from that table. The repertoire holds about 310,000 clones, with 87% as singletons. The CDR3 loop spans 15 amino acids. V lost 0 bases and J 8 bases, leaving 14 bases between the germline ends. CDR1 is LGHNA, CDR2 YNFKEQ, per germline. The sample was peripheral blood. The receptor comes from a man aged 50 to 60 with active or convalescent COVID-19. The chain has TRBV4-2 and TRBJ2-1; D gene unclear. The chain's CDR3 is CASSQDLYQVDEQFF. The CDR3 DNA reads TGTGCCAGCAGCCAAGATCTTTACCAGGTCGATGAGCAGTTCTTC.